The T cell receptor (beta chain) described here comes from a study of cytomegalovirus exposure and HLA in healthy donors. Overall study results and limits: In a later analysis, several top co-occurrence clusters appeared linked to parvovirus B19, influenza, CMV and Epstein-Barr virus. Despite most TCR sequences being rare, some public TCRs occurred in many donors.

Donors showed nominal health when sampled, although they likely had unrecorded immune exposures. Primers included in the PCR were 60 Vbeta and 13 Jbeta primers. Profiling relied on immunoSEQ multiplex PCR, and the TCRdb table lists in-frame clones only, not all of them. This repertoire includes approximately 140,000 clones. In the case of this clone: The antigen remains undetermined.

This TCR derives from a woman between 18 and 30 years old in good health and CMV-seronegative. The sample taken for sequencing was PBMCs.

CDR3 in amino acids: CASSLRHGDTQYF. The DNA for the CDR3 is TGTGCCAGCAGCTTGAGGCATGGGGATACGCAGTATTTT. The chain carries TRBV13 and TRBJ2-3; D call uncertain. The length of the CDR3 is 13 residues. The V and J ends lost 3 bases and 6 bases respectively, with 10 bases between them. CDR1 is PRHDT and CDR2 is FYEKMQ in the germline V gene (reference sequence).